This T cell receptor (beta chain) was captured in a study of cytomegalovirus exposure and HLA in healthy donors (TCRdb year 2017). Broadly, across the study: An earlier analysis of some 620 of the donors reported 276 Gb of sequence data and around 100 million unique TCR beta sequences obtained from about 179 million T cells. The study used immunosequencing to profile the T cell repertoires of some 600 subjects and linked those repertoires to cytomegalovirus serostatus. The number of donors typed differed by locus, with 629-630 for A, B, C, DRB1 and DQB1, about 500 for DQA1, 606 for DPA1, and some 440 for DPB1. To decide whether each TCR beta V gene segment behaved as functional or pseudogenic, an earlier analysis of some 600 of the donors relied on high-throughput TCR beta sequencing. About 280 gigabases of sequencing data and some 85 million unique TCR sequences were included in an early release covering several hundred HLA-typed donors. All discovery cohort repertoires had been generated on a single sequencing platform. Of the 398 genotyped donors, approximately 82% fell in the genetic ancestry cluster associated with self-reported Caucasian donors. Four or five DR-DQ haplotypes were handled as single units for association and clustering because linkage in the cohort was strong. HLA typing covered class I and class II loci at four-digit resolution. In a later genetic analysis, genome-wide SNP genotypes for 398 of the 666 donors were used, and that subset was treated as a discovery cohort. A later analysis re-analyzed previously published TCR beta repertoires from 666 donors and added high-resolution HLA genotyping to study TCR occurrence patterns. In addition to the first cohort of around 670 subjects, a separate validation cohort of under 150 different subjects was used. To predict cytomegalovirus infection status, the study combined high-throughput TCR immunosequencing, statistical association of individual TCRs with disease status, and machine learning. Among about 410 genotyped donors of the cohort, an average of approximately 240,000 unique TCR beta nucleotide sequences was sequenced per donor, of which 15% to 20% were non-productive. Donor age, sex, ethnicity and CMV serostatus were collected together with the repertoire data. The aim of the study was to test whether cataloging public T cell receptors could identify signatures of past pathogen exposure. Rather than drawing on any new phenotypic data, the later analysis identified candidate immune exposures from TCR beta sequences and the way those sequences occurred across donors.

On the study overall, not on this receptor specifically: In a later analysis, HLA-associated TCR beta chains were found to be more clonally expanded and to have lower generation probabilities than equally common non-associated chains. The classifier was reported to diagnose cytomegalovirus status with high specificity and sensitivity in both the original and validation cohorts. The 87-base-pair reads could not distinguish some IMGT-functional V segments, including TRBV6-2 and TRBV6-3, so those segments were excluded. According to the authors, the approach could potentially be generalized to other disease states and immunological phenotypes. The cohort was sequenced for TCR beta chains only, and without alpha or paired-chain data the features that could be detected were limited. According to a later analysis, parvovirus B19, influenza, CMV and Epstein-Barr virus appeared linked to several top co-occurrence clusters. An earlier analysis of approximately 540 of the donors showed that most TCR beta V segments appeared in productive rearrangements either about 87% or about 30% of the time, which broadly matched IMGT annotations. An association between a missense DCLRE1C variant and V-gene and J-gene trimming of TCR beta chains was found in a later genetic analysis and replicated in an independent cohort. The presence/absence analyses assumed that sequencing depth was roughly uniform across donors, and that assumption may not be true. Correlated functional status among segregating V segments might be attributable to linkage disequilibrium, but an unknown experimental factor could not be ruled out. According to a later genetic analysis, donors in an Asian-associated ancestry cluster had fewer N-insertions in productive TCRs than the approximately 650-donor mean. The study listed 164 TCR beta chains as associated with cytomegalovirus. A further reported finding was that TCR beta sequences accurately predicted the HLA-A and HLA-B alleles for most subjects in the first cohort. In a later analysis, TCR association rates were found to vary across HLA loci, with the most associated TCRs seen for DRB1 alleles and the fewest for HLA-C alleles. Because HLA typing was unavailable for some donors at each locus, only the typed subset was used in association tests. Over 15 rarely observed V segments, including chromosome 9 orphons, were excluded from the earlier analysis of several hundred of the donors because counts were too low. The only immune exposure information available for the cohort was CMV serostatus. When HLA alleles, especially DR and DQ, strongly co-occurred, TCR associations were difficult to assign to individual alleles. In vitro tests confirmed that a few of the cytomegalovirus-associated TCR beta chains recognize cytomegalovirus antigens. In a later analysis, around 17,000 TCR beta sequences were associated with specific HLA alleles at a false discovery rate of 0.05. Most CMV-associated TCR beta chains appeared to be HLA-restricted in a later analysis, and the HLA associations seemed to be driven largely by CMV exposure. Most TCR sequences were seen in very few donors, while some public TCRs were found in many individuals. A cluster of highly shared sequence variants was judged likely to be a technical artifact of the sequencing pipeline.

The cohort consisted of more than 650 healthy bone marrow donors. At the time of sampling, every cohort member was nominally healthy, though immune exposures that went unrecorded were likely present. The donor tested CMV seronegative, placing the donor among the approximately 400 seronegative members of the cohort. Every donor gave a peripheral blood sample, and the peripheral blood mononuclear cells from that sample were used for TCR beta sequencing. Genomic DNA was extracted from the blood cell samples with the Qiagen DNeasy Blood Extraction Kit. Libraries came from the immunoSEQ multiplex PCR assay. For the multiplex PCR, a mixture combining 60 forward primers for TCR Vbeta segments and 13 reverse primers for TCR Jbeta segments was used. The CDR3 region of rearranged TCR beta genes was amplified from genomic DNA with a multiplex PCR assay. On the Illumina HiSeq System, the amplified TCR beta libraries were sequenced as 87-base-pair reads. The paper's processing steps were these. Across the 600 to 700 repertoires, a later analysis counted 80 million or so unique TCR beta chains, some 11 million of which were shared by at least two donors. A nearest-neighbor algorithm error-corrected the raw reads and collapsed the reads into unique sequences, merging closely related sequences to remove PCR and sequencing errors. CDR3 sequences were aligned to IMGT reference sequences to assign V, D and J gene segments. For a sequence to be retained, at least a six-nucleotide match to both a V gene segment and a J gene segment was required. Rearrangements were classified as productive when the CDR3 lacked stop codons and remained in frame with V and J, and all other rearrangements were classified as non-productive. Following IMGT convention, CDR3 was defined as the stretch from the second conserved V-encoded cysteine up to the conserved J-encoded phenylalanine. The earlier analysis of about 530 of the donors excluded any sequence lacking an unambiguous match to a single V gene segment. An earlier analysis of around 600 of the donors classified V segments as functional when productive rearrangements were above 56.7% and as segregating when the standard deviation between donors was above 5%. To diagnose cytomegalovirus status from the catalog of TCR beta chain sequences, a statistical classification framework was built. In a later analysis, V and J genes were assigned by comparing TCR nucleotide sequences against IMGT/GENE-DB human TR gene sequences. Using the TCRdist pipeline, a later analysis assigned CDR3 sequences along with most-parsimonious VDJ recombination scenarios. In a later analysis, each TCR beta chain was defined by its CDR3 amino acid sequence together with its V-gene family, and reads without a unique V-gene family were excluded. In a later analysis, fewer than 650 highly shared, low-generation-probability nucleotide sequences were removed to address suspected cross-contamination and a sequencing artifact. In a later analysis, a clonal expansion index was calculated for each public chain from normalized within-repertoire ranks of inferred template counts. A later analysis computed generation probabilities with a VDJ recombination model fitted to out-of-frame rearrangements, and checked the results against IGoR. A later analysis scored TCR-TCR, TCR-HLA and TCR-CMV co-occurrence with hypergeometric tests, applying a repertoire-size bias correction to TCR pairs. In a later analysis, false discovery rates were estimated by permuting HLA or CMV assignments 20 times. In a later analysis, co-occurring TCRs were grouped with DBSCAN, and TCRdist sequence similarity was added when clustering was performed within HLA-allele-positive subsets. Repertoires with fewer than 30,000 or more than 120,000 public chains, plus five repertoires with anomalous nucleotide sharing, were excluded from co-occurrence clustering. TCRdb retrieved this table from immuneACCESS and kept in-frame rearrangements only. Not all clones are present; in checked studies, unresolved V genes account for under half, and no reason is known for the remainder. The DNA was the basis for D and trimming; V, J and clone size are from that table. This sample gives about 190,000 clones in total; about 87% of them show up just once. Of the sample, about 1.2% is held by the ten largest clones.

The germline V gene specifies LGHNA as CDR1 and YSLEER as CDR2. The CDR3 goes from the cysteine to the phenylalanine over 16 residues. The sequence is cut down to CDR3 DNA, 48 bases in frame from base 1. Ends trimmed: V by 2 bases, J by 5 bases; bases unmatched to a gene: 6. In regard to this clone: It lacks a known antigen. No per-base quality is available; no much larger clone lies one base away.

Recombination connected TRBV4-3 to TRBJ2-1; 10 nucleotides in the junction match TRBD2. The sample consisted of PBMCs. This clonotype was sampled from a man aged 25 to 40 in good health and CMV-seronegative. The sequenced DNA: TGCGCCAGCAGCCAAACCCCGGGACTAGCGAACAATGAGCAGTTCTTC. Its amino acids are CASSQTPGLANNEQFF.